This TCR beta chain was found in a study of T cells expressing NK-cell markers. The wider study: Source material for TCR beta repertoires consisted of sorted CD3+CD56+NKG2C+, CD3+CD56+NKG2C- and CD3+CD56-NKG2C+ T cells.

It was by 5'RACE template switching with UMIs that TCR beta cDNA was made. TCRdb reprocessed the 5' RACE reads, keeping one entry per CDR3 protein, no DNA. The sample features a few hundred thousand distinct CDR3 sequences, with roughly 0.4% in its top ten. CDR3 length equals 15 residues. Per the germline V gene, CDR1 is SGHNT and CDR2 is YYREEE (reference sequence). J is TRBJ2-1 and V is TRBV5-4; lacking DNA, the TRBD2 call made by TCRdb goes unchecked. The sequenced sample was blood T cells: a sorted CD56 or NKG2C T cell subset, CD4+ or CD8+ T cells, or bulk PBMC T cells (not recorded which). The TCR comes from a man aged 18 to 30 in good health. The CDR3 protein is CASTVAGYSYNEQFF.